This is a list of T cell receptor beta chains from one sample in a study of molecular identifiers for immune sequencing clone quantification. In TCRdb, the PCR reads were re-called with MiXCR into one record per CDR3 protein. The data show approximately 670,000 distinct CDR3 sequences, 20% seen once. Material: naive CD8+ T cells from blood, with Jurkat cell RNA spiked in. The receptors were sampled from a human donor in good health. Some libraries in this study had Jurkat cell RNA spiked in. Each CDR3 is given with its conserved first and last residue. The D gene is left open where the match is weak. Where a row states a size, it is once, few, many or the class of an expanded clone; other rows omit it.

V gene	clone size	J gene	D gene	CDR3 protein	CDR3 DNA
TRBV29-1	many	TRBJ1-5	-	CSVEGRHPSNQPQHF	TGCAGCGTTGAAGGGAGACACCCTAGCAATCAGCCCCAGCATTTT
TRBV7-3	many	TRBJ2-3	TRBD2	CASSNGLAGEHTQYF	TGTGCCAGCAGCAACGGACTAGCGGGAGAACATACGCAGTATTTT
TRBV12-5	many	TRBJ1-2	-	CASGYDPFGYTF	TGTGCTAGTGGATATGACCCCTTTGGCTACACCTTC
TRBV20-1	-	TRBJ1-3	-	CGAKTRSGNTIYF	TGCGGTGCTAAGACACGCTCTGGAAACACCATATATTTT
TRBV3-1	-	TRBJ2-2	TRBD1	CASSQYTGVATGELFF	TGTGCCAGCAGCCAATATACAGGGGTTGCCACCGGGGAGCTGTTTTTT
TRBV18	few	TRBJ2-7	TRBD1	CASSETGGSDEQYF	TGTGCCAGCTCAGAGACAGGGGGCAGCGACGAGCAGTACTTC
TRBV9	few	TRBJ2-5	TRBD2	CASSASGGARETQYF	TGTGCCAGCAGCGCTAGCGGGGGGGCCCGGGAGACCCAGTACTTC
TRBV3-2	-	TRBJ2-4	-	CASRRDRGPGWAKNIQYF	TGTGCCAGCAGAAGGGACAGGGGGCCGGGCTGGGCCAAAAACATTCAGTACTTC
TRBV7-8	many	TRBJ1-1	-	CASSLGRVNTEAFF	TGTGCCAGCAGCTTGGGTAGAGTTAACACTGAAGCTTTCTTT
TRBV19	-	TRBJ1-1	-	CASSPPGLDTGAFF	TGTGCCAGTAGTCCGCCTGGATTGGACACTGGAGCTTTCTTT
TRBV4-1	many	TRBJ1-1	TRBD1	CASSQVGQGVTEAFF	TGCGCCAGCAGCCAAGTGGGACAGGGAGTCACTGAAGCTTTCTTT
TRBV7-9	many	TRBJ2-5	-	CASSLVGTSEETQYF	TGTGCCAGCAGCTTAGTAGGGACGTCCGAAGAGACCCAGTACTTC
TRBV4-3	many	TRBJ2-5	-	CASSHKMVMDFQETQYF	TGCGCCAGCAGCCACAAGATGGTGATGGATTTCCAAGAGACCCAGTACTTC
TRBV19	many	TRBJ2-7	TRBD1	CASSISRQGNSYEQYF	TGTGCCAGTAGTATCTCAAGACAGGGAAATTCGTACGAGCAGTACTTC
TRBV28	few	TRBJ1-3	-	CASSLGGYSSGNTIYF	TGTGCCAGCAGTTTAGGGGGCTACTCCTCTGGAAACACCATATATTTT
TRBV13	many	TRBJ2-7	TRBD1	CASGQGPQSSYEQYF	TGTGCCAGCGGACAGGGGCCGCAAAGCTCCTACGAGCAGTACTTC
TRBV28	many	TRBJ1-1	-	CASSPPPGQEAFF	TGTGCCAGCAGTCCACCTCCGGGACAAGAAGCTTTCTTT
TRBV2	many	TRBJ1-1	-	CASGWGLNTEAFF	TGTGCCAGCGGGTGGGGGCTGAACACTGAAGCTTTCTTT
TRBV7-9	many	TRBJ2-7	TRBD1	CASSRTGTGYEQYF	TGTGCCAGCAGCCGAACCGGGACAGGGTACGAGCAGTACTTC
TRBV7-9	many	TRBJ2-4	-	CASSFVHPDLAKNIQYF	TGTGCCAGCAGCTTCGTGCACCCAGACCTAGCCAAAAACATTCAGTACTTC
TRBV30	many	TRBJ2-5	-	CAWSVLGVETQYF	TGTGCCTGGAGTGTACTTGGTGTGGAGACCCAGTACTTC
TRBV28	few	TRBJ2-1	TRBD1	CASSFGTVVEQFF	TGTGCCAGCAGTTTTGGGACAGTGGTCGAGCAGTTCTTC
TRBV7-2	few	TRBJ2-2	-	CASTPGPGRGFETGELFF	TGTGCCAGCACTCCAGGGCCAGGCAGGGGCTTTGAGACCGGGGAGCTGTTTTTT
TRBV6-5	many	TRBJ2-3	-	CASSYSRGGYQPSTDTQYF	TGTGCCAGCAGTTACTCACGCGGGGGCTATCAACCTAGCACAGATACGCAGTATTTT
TRBV27	-	TRBJ2-4	-	CASRPPGPVPAKNIQYF	TGTGCCAGCAGACCTCCGGGTCCAGTCCCAGCCAAAAACATTCAGTACTTC
TRBV6-2/TRBV6-3	-	TRBJ1-2	-	CASSPKSRSSGPLSYTF	TGTGCCAGCAGCCCCAAGTCGAGATCATCCGGGCCTTTGAGCTACACCTTC
TRBV27	many	TRBJ2-7	TRBD2	CAIGLAGGYEQYF	TGTGCCATCGGACTAGCGGGAGGCTACGAGCAGTACTTC
TRBV27	few	TRBJ2-1	-	CASSFSIAASYNEQFF	TGTGCCAGCAGTTTTTCAATAGCGGCCTCCTACAATGAGCAGTTCTTC
TRBV10-3	many	TRBJ2-5	-	CAIFPKQETQYF	TGTGCCATCTTTCCAAAACAAGAGACCCAGTACTTC
TRBV6-2/TRBV6-3	few	TRBJ2-1	TRBD2	CASSTGLAGYRF	TGTGCCAGCAGTACGGGACTAGCGGGTTACCGCTTC
TRBV25-1	many	TRBJ2-7	TRBD2	CASSVSSGSYEQYF	TGTGCCAGCAGTGTGTCTAGCGGTTCCTACGAGCAGTACTTC
TRBV12-3/TRBV12-4	few	TRBJ2-2	TRBD1	CASRLKQGAVGELFF	TGTGCCAGCAGGCTAAAACAGGGGGCCGTCGGGGAGCTGTTTTTT
TRBV3-1	many	TRBJ2-2	-	CASSQERGLFTGELFF	TGTGCCAGCAGCCAAGAACGTGGCTTATTCACCGGGGAGCTGTTTTTT
TRBV5-1	-	TRBJ2-7	-	CASSPPRGRNYGQYF	TGCGCCAGCAGCCCCCCCCGTGGCAGAAACTACGGGCAGTACTTC
TRBV3-1	few	TRBJ2-7	TRBD2	CASSQDGGLGYEQYF	TGTGCCAGCAGCCAAGATGGGGGACTAGGGTACGAGCAGTACTTC
TRBV7-6	many	TRBJ1-3	-	CASSLERGASGNTIYF	TGTGCCAGCAGCTTAGAGCGCGGGGCTTCTGGAAACACCATATATTTT
TRBV28	many	TRBJ1-1	TRBD1	CASSLVRGPTEAFF	TGTGCCAGCAGTTTAGTCAGGGGGCCCACTGAAGCTTTCTTT
TRBV19	few	TRBJ2-3	-	CASSIVLDTDTQYF	TGTGCCAGTAGTATAGTCCTAGACACAGATACGCAGTATTTT
TRBV13	many	TRBJ2-1	-	CASSSNDGLAYNEQFF	TGTGCCAGCAGTTCAAACGACGGTTTGGCCTACAATGAGCAGTTCTTC
TRBV7-9	many	TRBJ2-3	-	CASSRHPGDTQYF	TGTGCCAGCAGCCGACATCCGGGAGATACGCAGTATTTT
TRBV12-3/TRBV12-4	few	TRBJ2-7	TRBD2	CASSAGANTYEQYF	TGTGCCAGCAGTGCGGGAGCAAATACCTACGAGCAGTACTTC
TRBV7-9	few	TRBJ2-2	-	CASSPTSKSPTGELFF	TGTGCCAGCAGCCCAACTAGTAAGAGTCCCACCGGGGAGCTGTTTTTT
TRBV6-6	few	TRBJ1-3	TRBD1	CASSYKGQGDTGNTIYF	TGTGCCAGCAGTTACAAAGGACAGGGAGATACTGGAAACACCATATATTTT
TRBV5-1	few	TRBJ2-1	-	CASSLAADEQFF	TGCGCCAGCAGCTTGGCGGCGGATGAGCAGTTCTTC
TRBV13	-	TRBJ2-7	TRBD2	CASSLTSGEQYF	TGTGCCAGCAGCTTGACTAGCGGTGAGCAGTACTTC
TRBV12-3/TRBV12-4	many	TRBJ2-1	-	CASSYGTSNEQFF	TGTGCCAGCAGTTACGGGACTTCCAATGAGCAGTTCTTC
TRBV4-1	many	TRBJ1-5	-	CASSQWSGAGQPQHF	TGCGCCAGCAGCCAGTGGTCAGGGGCGGGTCAGCCCCAGCATTTT
TRBV7-9	-	TRBJ2-1	TRBD1	CASSPRQGAQHEQFF	TGTGCCAGCAGCCCCCGACAGGGGGCGCAGCATGAGCAGTTCTTC
TRBV6-2/TRBV6-3	many	TRBJ2-7	-	CASSYSWAYEQYF	TGTGCCAGCAGTTACTCGTGGGCCTACGAGCAGTACTTC
TRBV6-5	many	TRBJ1-2	-	CASRGKASYGYTF	TGTGCCAGCAGGGGTAAAGCATCCTATGGCTACACCTTC